Listed below are T cell receptor beta chains from one sample, sequenced in a study of OX40 agonist ivuxolimab in advanced cancers. Data came from immunoSEQ multiplex PCR; TCRdb stores just in-frame clones and leaves some out. The sample contains under 80,000 clones, approximately 95% of which appear only once. Source: CD4+ or CD8+ T cells sorted from blood, taken in a trial of the OX40 agonist ivuxolimab. The receptors originated from an adult with an advanced solid tumor such as melanoma, head and neck, liver or kidney cancer. Each CDR3 is given with its conserved first and last residue. A D gene is named only where the DNA matches it firmly. Size is stated for part of the rows, as once, few or many counts, or as a class when the clone is expanded.

j_call v_call d_call clone_size cdr3_nt cdr3_aa
TRBJ2-7 TRBV4-3 . once TGCGCCAGCAGCCATTCGGGGGCTCCCTACGAGCAGTACTTC CASSHSGAPYEQYF
TRBJ1-1 TRBV6-6 . . TGTGCCAGCAGGGACACCGGCACTGAAGCTTTCTTT CASRDTGTEAFF
TRBJ1-2 TRBV5-5 . . TGTGCCAGCAGCGATGGGTTTGGGGGCAACTATGGCTACACCTTC CASSDGFGGNYGYTF
TRBJ1-5 TRBV19 . . TGTGCCAGTAGTATAGATTGGGGGGCGGTGGGACAGCCCCAGCATTTT CASSIDWGAVGQPQHF
TRBJ2-2 TRBV27 TRBD2 . TGTGCCAGCAGACGTGAGTTAGCGGGGGGCACGAACACCGGGGAGCTGTTTTTT CASRRELAGGTNTGELFF
TRBJ2-7 TRBV10-2 TRBD2 . TGCGCCAGCAGTGTCGGGGTAGCGGGAGGCGAGCAGTACTTC CASSVGVAGGEQYF
TRBJ2-1 TRBV7-8 TRBD2 . TGTGCCAGCAGCTTACCGAGGACTAGCGGGGATGACAGCTCCTACAATGAGCAGTTCTTC CASSLPRTSGDDSSYNEQFF
TRBJ2-7 TRBV6-5 . . TGTGCCAGCAGCCAGCTGGGGGGCGGGCAGTACTTC CASSQLGGGQYF
TRBJ2-3 TRBV7-8 . . TGTGCCAGCAGCTTACCGGGAGTAGATACGCAGTATTTT CASSLPGVDTQYF
TRBJ2-1 TRBV6-4 TRBD2 . TGTGCCAGCAGTGTCGGGACTAGCGGGAGGGGGAATGAGCAGTTCTTC CASSVGTSGRGNEQFF
TRBJ1-1 TRBV14 . once TGTGCCAGCAGCCAAATGAGGAACACTGAAGCTTTCTTT CASSQMRNTEAFF
TRBJ2-1 TRBV7-3 TRBD2 . TGTGCCAGCAGCTCGGGACTAGCGTATAACAATGAGCAGTTCTTC CASSSGLAYNNEQFF
TRBJ1-1 TRBV5-8 . . TGTGCCAGCAGCCGCCAAGGGAGGGAAGCTTTCTTT CASSRQGREAFF
TRBJ2-1 TRBV7-2 TRBD2 . TGTGCCAGCAGCCCTGGCAGCGGGGGTTACAATGAGCAGTTCTTC CASSPGSGGYNEQFF
TRBJ2-2 TRBV7-2 . . TGTGCCAGCAGCCACAGCCAAACCTTGAACACCGGGGAGCTGTTTTTT CASSHSQTLNTGELFF
TRBJ1-2 TRBV27 TRBD1 . TGTGCCAGCAGTTTTACAGGGGGGGCCAACTATGGCTACACCTTC CASSFTGGANYGYTF
TRBJ1-1 TRBV14 . . TGTGCCAGCAGCTTCCAACCGAACACTGAAGCTTTCTTT CASSFQPNTEAFF
TRBJ2-5 TRBV7-9 . . TGTGCCAGCAGTTCGGACGGACCGGTCGGGACCCAGTACTTC CASSSDGPVGTQYF
TRBJ1-1 TRBV28 . . TGTGCCAGCAGCTGGGTCAGCAACACTGAAGCTTTCTTT CASSWVSNTEAFF
TRBJ1-4 TRBV6-6 . once TGTGCCAGCAGTCTGACAGGCCTTAATGAAAAACTGTTTTTT CASSLTGLNEKLFF
TRBJ2-3 TRBV7-9 . few TGTGCCAGCAGGTCCCGAGGGTTGGGAGATACGCAGTATTTT CASRSRGLGDTQYF
TRBJ2-3 TRBV5-6 . . TGTGCCAGCAGCCGCCGTGGGCAGGGAGACGCAGATACGCAGTATTTT CASSRRGQGDADTQYF
TRBJ2-3 TRBV7-2 . . TGTGCCAGCAGCTTAGGGGTTTTAGTCTCAGATACGCAGTATTTT CASSLGVLVSDTQYF
TRBJ1-5 TRBV28 . . TGTGCCAGCAGCACCAGCGCGGGAGTTAGCAATCAGCCCCAGCATTTT CASSTSAGVSNQPQHF
TRBJ1-1 TRBV2 . . TGTGCCAGCAGTGAGTACGGGAACACTGAAGCTTTTTTT CASSEYGNTEAFF
TRBJ1-2 TRBV27 . . TGTGCCAGCAGTGGACGTGGACCAGCAGACTATGGCTACACCTTC CASSGRGPADYGYTF
TRBJ1-1 TRBV19 . . TGTGCCAGTAGTACACAAGGACAGTACACTGAAGCTTTCTTT CASSTQGQYTEAFF
TRBJ2-3 TRBV29-1 TRBD2 . TGCAGCGTTGAAGAGTCGGGAGGGGGCACAGATACGCAGTATTTT CSVEESGGGTDTQYF
TRBJ2-5 TRBV5-6 . once TGTGCCAGCAGCTCCCGACAGGCGGTGGAGACCCAGTACTTC CASSSRQAVETQYF
TRBJ2-1 TRBV5-1 TRBD2 . TGCGCCAGCAGCCCAGGGACTAGCGCCCTTGTCATAGAGCAGTTCTTC CASSPGTSALVIEQFF
TRBJ2-1 TRBV5-1 . . TGCGCCAGCAGCTTGGCTGTTGGCAATGAGCAGTTCTTC CASSLAVGNEQFF
TRBJ2-2 TRBV7-9 TRBD1 . TGTGCCAGCAGCTCCACAGGGGGCGCTCAGGTCGGGGAGCTGTTTTTT CASSSTGGAQVGELFF
TRBJ2-7 TRBV9 . . TGTGCCAGCAGCCCTCAGGGAGTCGGTTACGAGCAGTACTTC CASSPQGVGYEQYF
TRBJ1-2 TRBV7-2 TRBD1 . TGTGCCAGCAGCCCAACAGGGGGCCCCTATGGCTACACCTTC CASSPTGGPYGYTF
TRBJ2-1 TRBV7-2 TRBD1 . TGTGCCAGCAGCTTACGGGACAGCACAATCAATGAGCAGTTCTTC CASSLRDSTINEQFF
TRBJ2-1 TRBV7-2 . . TGTGCCAGCAGCCCCCGGGGGACGGGGGGCGGGGAGCAGTTCTTC CASSPRGTGGGEQFF
TRBJ1-1 TRBV18 . . TGTGCCAGCTCACAACATGCAGGGGAATGGTACACTGAAGCTTTCTTT CASSQHAGEWYTEAFF
TRBJ1-5 TRBV19 . . TGTGCCAGTAGTATAAGCGATCAGCCCCAGCATTTT CASSISDQPQHF
TRBJ2-6 TRBV5-8 . . TGTGCCAGCAGCTTGGACAGGACCGCGATTGGGGCCAACGTCCTGACTTTC CASSLDRTAIGANVLTF
TRBJ2-5 TRBV15 TRBD2 . TGTGCCACCAGCAGAGGACGGGGAAGGGGACTAGCGGAAGAGACCCAGTACTTC CATSRGRGRGLAEETQYF
TRBJ1-1 TRBV7-9 TRBD1 . TGTGCCAGCAGCTTAGCGCCCCCAGGGGGTGTTGAAGCTTTCTTT CASSLAPPGGVEAFF
TRBJ2-1 TRBV20-1 . . TGCAGTGCTAGGGACAGTCTGCAGTTCTTC CSARDSLQFF
TRBJ1-5 TRBV19 TRBD1 . TGTGCCAGTAAACGGACAGGGGTCCTGGGCAATCAGCCCCAGCATTTT CASKRTGVLGNQPQHF
TRBJ1-2 TRBV28 . . TGTGCCAGCTCGACGACCTCGTATAAGCCATATGGCTACACCTTC CASSTTSYKPYGYTF
TRBJ1-2 TRBV4-2 . . TGTGCCAGCAGCCTACCTCTCCAGGGGTTAAGCAGAAGTGGCTACACCTTC CASSLPLQGLSRSGYTF
TRBJ1-5 TRBV28 . . TGTGCCAGCACCTCAAGGCCGGGGGTAGACAATCAGCCCCAGCATTTT CASTSRPGVDNQPQHF
TRBJ2-2 TRBV5-1 . . TGCGCCAGCAGCGGGATCGACACCGGGGAGCTGTTTTTT CASSGIDTGELFF
TRBJ2-7 TRBV5-1 TRBD1 . TGCGCCAGCAGCTCGGGGGACAGGTCCTCCTACGAGCAGTACTTC CASSSGDRSSYEQYF
TRBJ2-7 TRBV7-9 . . TGTGCCAGCAGCTTGGGGCCCGGAGCCTACGAGCAGTACTTC CASSLGPGAYEQYF
TRBJ2-2 TRBV6-5 . . TGTGCCAGCAGTTACTCGGACCGGGGGTCGGCTACGGTGTTTTTT CASSYSDRGSATVFF
TRBJ2-1 TRBV5-1 . . TGCGCCAGCAGCTTGGAACTAGAGAGCTACAATGAGCAGTTCTTC CASSLELESYNEQFF
TRBJ2-7 TRBV30 . . TGTGCCTGGTCAACGGGGGACATCTTTTACGAGCAGTACTTC CAWSTGDIFYEQYF
TRBJ1-3 TRBV6-5 . . TGTGCCAGTATGTCCTATGGAAACACCATATATTTT CASMSYGNTIYF
TRBJ1-1 TRBV2 TRBD1 . TGTGCCAGCAGTGAATGGACAGGGACGGCTGAAGCTTTCTTT CASSEWTGTAEAFF
TRBJ1-1 TRBV18 TRBD1 once TGTGCCAGCGAGGGACAGGGGCTTGAAGCTTTCTTT CASEGQGLEAFF